Listed below are T cell receptor beta chains from one sample, sequenced in a study of shared clonotypes between healthy human individuals. Produced via immunoSEQ multiplex PCR; TCRdb's table is partial and in-frame only. The repertoire consists of about 580,000 clones, with 95% to 98% occurring once and the leading ten covering approximately 0.33%. Sample: naive CD8+ T cells sorted from blood. The receptors originated from a man aged 25-45 years in good health. Each CDR3 is given with its conserved first and last residue. D genes are given only for firm matches. The listing skips clone size in some rows; elsewhere it reads once, few, many or a size class.

-,TRBJ2-3,TRBV25-1,-,CASSPGLGRTDTQYF,TGTGCCAGCAGCCCTGGGTTAGGCAGGACAGATACGCAGTATTTT
-,TRBJ2-1,TRBV10-3,TRBD2,CAISDPSGELYNEQFF,TGTGCCATCAGTGACCCTAGCGGGGAACTCTACAATGAGCAGTTCTTC
-,TRBJ2-7,TRBV6-6,TRBD1,CASTGTGEAYEQYF,TGTGCCAGCACTGGGACAGGGGAGGCCTACGAGCAGTACTTC
-,TRBJ2-7,TRBV29-1,TRBD2,CSARTSGIDEQYF,TGCAGCGCCCGGACTAGCGGGATCGACGAGCAGTACTTC
-,TRBJ2-1,TRBV6-5,-,CASRPADSYNEQFF,TGTGCCAGCAGGCCGGCGGACAGCTACAATGAGCAGTTCTTC
-,TRBJ2-7,TRBV2,-,CASSETGHYEQYF,TGTGCCAGCAGTGAAACAGGCCACTACGAGCAGTACTTC
-,TRBJ2-5,TRBV29-1,TRBD2,CSVGASGRYNQETQYF,TGCAGCGTTGGGGCCAGCGGGAGGTACAACCAAGAGACCCAGTACTTC
-,TRBJ1-5,TRBV7-2,-,CASSPRQNGGNQPQHF,TGTGCCAGCAGCCCGAGACAAAATGGGGGCAATCAGCCCCAGCATTTT
-,TRBJ2-1,TRBV23-1,-,CASAGTPIVNEQFF,TGCGCCAGCGCAGGGACACCCATAGTCAATGAGCAGTTCTTC
-,TRBJ2-7,TRBV5-1,TRBD1,CASSLSGQGIYEQYF,TGCGCCAGCAGCTTGTCTGGACAGGGCATATACGAGCAGTACTTC
-,TRBJ2-3,TRBV11-2,TRBD2,CASSLELAGSTDTQYF,TGTGCCAGCAGCTTAGAACTAGCGGGTAGCACAGATACGCAGTATTTT
-,TRBJ2-7,TRBV4-3,-,CASSQDHQVGYEQYF,TGCGCCAGCAGCCAAGATCACCAGGTGGGCTACGAGCAGTACTTC
-,TRBJ2-3,TRBV5-1,TRBD1,CASSLDRGNTDTQYF,TGCGCCAGCAGTTTAGACAGGGGCAACACAGATACGCAGTATTTT
-,TRBJ2-1,TRBV27,TRBD2,CASSPSTSGRDEQFF,TGTGCCAGCAGTCCATCTACTAGCGGGAGAGATGAGCAGTTCTTC
-,TRBJ1-4,TRBV7-2,-,CASSATGPLFF,TGTGCCAGCAGCGCGACGGGACCTCTGTTTTTT
-,TRBJ2-1,TRBV7-9,TRBD2,CASGTSGRENEQFF,TGTGCCAGCGGGACTAGCGGGAGGGAGAATGAGCAGTTCTTC
-,TRBJ2-1,TRBV10-3,-,CAISPDESYNEQFF,TGTGCCATCAGTCCTGACGAGTCCTACAATGAGCAGTTCTTC
once,TRBJ2-1,TRBV7-2,-,CASSLGHEQFF,TGTGCCAGCAGCTTAGGACACGAGCAGTTCTTC
once,TRBJ2-7,TRBV30,TRBD1,CAWSRGTDSYEQYF,TGTGCCTGGAGTAGGGGGACAGACTCCTACGAGCAGTACTTC
-,TRBJ2-1,TRBV7-9,TRBD2,CASSREVDNEQFF,TGTGCCAGCAGTCGGGAGGTCGACAATGAGCAGTTCTTC
-,TRBJ1-2,TRBV9,-,CASSGRGYTF,TGTGCCAGCAGCGGGCGAGGCTACACCTTC
-,TRBJ2-1,TRBV9,TRBD2,CASSVSGRADEQFF,TGTGCCAGCAGCGTTAGCGGGAGGGCCGATGAGCAGTTCTTC
-,TRBJ2-1,TRBV5-6,-,CATTIGGPNEQFF,TGTGCCACGACAATAGGAGGGCCCAATGAGCAGTTCTTC
-,TRBJ2-7,TRBV28,-,CASSLFTSSSYEQYF,TGTGCCAGCAGTTTATTTACATCAAGCTCCTACGAGCAGTACTTC
-,TRBJ2-7,TRBV7-9,-,CASSRSRDEQYF,TGTGCCAGCAGCCGTAGCAGGGACGAGCAGTACTTC
-,TRBJ2-1,TRBV4-3,TRBD1,CASSQDTGGAGNEQFF,TGCGCCAGCAGCCAAGATACAGGGGGCGCTGGGAATGAGCAGTTCTTC
-,TRBJ2-3,TRBV6-5,-,CASSYGITDTQYF,TGTGCCAGCAGTTACGGGATCACAGATACGCAGTATTTT
-,TRBJ2-1,TRBV27,-,CASSPLGGSRSLNEQFF,TGTGCCAGCAGCCCTCTGGGGGGTTCGAGGAGTCTGAATGAGCAGTTCTTC
-,TRBJ2-7,TRBV9,-,CASSVGGGRSYEQYF,TGTGCCAGCAGCGTTGGAGGGGGCCGCTCCTACGAGCAGTACTTC
-,TRBJ2-1,TRBV7-8,-,CASSLERDEQFF,TGTGCCAGCAGCTTAGAACGTGATGAGCAGTTCTTC
once,TRBJ1-4,TRBV6-6,-,CASSWQGNEKLFF,TGTGCCAGCAGTTGGCAGGGCAATGAAAAACTGTTTTTT
-,TRBJ2-1,TRBV4-3,-,CASSQGGHYNEQFF,TGCGCCAGCAGCCAGGGCGGACACTACAATGAGCAGTTCTTC
-,TRBJ2-5,TRBV7-9,TRBD2,CASRPPEREGLGETQYF,TGTGCCAGCAGACCCCCCGAGCGGGAGGGCCTTGGAGAGACCCAGTACTTC
-,TRBJ2-1,TRBV7-2,-,CASSLGPDYGMVGEQFF,TGTGCCAGCAGCTTAGGTCCCGACTATGGCATGGTGGGTGAGCAGTTCTTC
-,TRBJ2-1,TRBV7-9,TRBD2,CASSLDASGAYNEQFF,TGTGCCAGCAGCTTAGACGCTAGCGGGGCCTACAATGAGCAGTTCTTC
-,TRBJ2-5,TRBV7-9,-,CASSCLTQDSQETQYF,TGTGCCAGCAGCTGCCTAACCCAGGACAGCCAAGAGACCCAGTACTTC
-,TRBJ2-7,TRBV6-1,TRBD2,CASTGLAYSYEQYF,TGTGCCAGCACCGGACTAGCGTACTCCTACGAGCAGTACTTC
-,TRBJ2-3,TRBV30,-,CAWSLVDTQYF,TGTGCCTGGAGTCTGGTAGATACGCAGTATTTT
-,TRBJ2-5,TRBV28,TRBD2,CASRKAGGPETQYF,TGTGCCAGCAGAAAAGCGGGAGGGCCGGAGACCCAGTACTTC
-,TRBJ2-1,TRBV14,-,CASSQGLADSSYNEQFF,TGTGCCAGCAGCCAAGGCCTAGCCGACAGCTCCTACAATGAGCAGTTCTTC
-,TRBJ2-3,TRBV14,-,CASSQDPLSAYQAYTDTQYF,TGTGCCAGCAGTCAGGATCCTCTATCAGCGTATCAAGCCTACACAGATACGCAGTATTTT
-,TRBJ2-7,TRBV7-8,TRBD2,CASSLAGLEFYEQYF,TGTGCCAGCAGCTTAGCAGGACTAGAGTTCTACGAGCAGTACTTC
-,TRBJ2-7,TRBV7-9,TRBD2,CASSDLTGTSTDEQYF,TGTGCCAGCAGCGACCTTACTGGGACTAGCACCGACGAGCAGTACTTC
-,TRBJ2-7,TRBV6-5,-,CASRSRGRRNEQYF,TGTGCCAGCAGGAGTAGAGGGAGAAGGAACGAGCAGTACTTC
-,TRBJ2-7,TRBV4-1,-,CASSQAWTPYEQYF,TGCGCCAGCAGCCAAGCCTGGACCCCCTACGAGCAGTACTTC
once,TRBJ2-2,TRBV27,TRBD2,CASCNGLAGTGELFF,TGTGCCAGCTGCAACGGACTAGCAGGCACCGGGGAGCTGTTTTTT
-,TRBJ2-7,TRBV4-3,-,CASSQDPGWNYEQYF,TGCGCCAGCAGCCAAGACCCAGGTTGGAACTACGAGCAGTACTTC
-,TRBJ1-2,TRBV27,-,CASSSAPTATARGYTF,TGTGCCAGCAGTTCCGCTCCCACCGCCACGGCAAGGGGCTACACCTTC
once,TRBJ2-7,TRBV7-9,-,CASSSQGYEQYF,TGTGCCAGCAGCTCGCAGGGGTACGAGCAGTACTTC
-,TRBJ2-1,TRBV5-1,-,CASSLVGLELRDEQFF,TGCGCCAGCAGCTTGGTAGGGCTTGAATTACGGGATGAGCAGTTCTTC
-,TRBJ1-4,TRBV15,TRBD1,CATSTPGQGAFGEKLFF,TGTGCCACCAGCACGCCAGGACAGGGGGCGTTTGGGGAAAAACTGTTTTTT
-,TRBJ2-3,TRBV4-1,-,CASSPLSGYTQYF,TGCGCCAGCAGCCCACTCTCCGGTTATACGCAGTATTTT
-,TRBJ2-2,TRBV6-6,TRBD2,CASSLSGGVLGELFF,TGTGCCAGCAGTTTGAGCGGGGGGGTCCTCGGGGAGCTGTTTTTT
-,TRBJ2-1,TRBV7-2,-,CASTPGWGIEQFF,TGTGCCAGCACCCCGGGGTGGGGAATTGAGCAGTTCTTC
-,TRBJ2-7,TRBV29-1,TRBD2,CSVKLAGEVYEQYF,TGCAGCGTTAAACTAGCGGGAGAGGTTTACGAGCAGTACTTC
-,TRBJ1-5,TRBV2,TRBD1,CASSAGTGGLVSNQPQHF,TGTGCCAGCAGTGCCGGGACAGGGGGCTTAGTGAGCAATCAGCCCCAGCATTTT